The sequence of this T cell receptor (beta chain) was determined in a study of regulatory T cells in long-lasting Graves disease. Regarding time point: newly diagnosed GD, antithyroid drugs for less than 3 months. The TCR library was made from RNA that had been extracted from PBMCs in TRIzol. This clonotype was seen once. After removal of 1 base from V and 4 bases from J, the junction contained 8 bases not matched to a gene. This CDR3 has 17 residues. Germline CDR1 MGHRA, CDR2 YSYEKL. TCR beta libraries were built with iRepertoire HTBI primers and Arm-PCR of CDR3 regions. TCRdb fed the multiplex PCR reads into MiXCR, producing one record per CDR3 protein. This sample yields 500,000 or so distinct CDR3 sequences, of which roughly 15% are seen a single time; 20% to 30% belongs to the top ten. These records were also assigned to another study, of T cells in Graves' hyperthyroidism and ophthalmopathy. That study adds: Most clonotypes expanded in thyroid above 0.001 were likewise present in blood.

The source of this sequence is a woman in her forties or fifties with Graves disease. The chain carries TRBV4-1 and TRBJ2-2; 8 bases agree with TRBD1. The material sequenced was peripheral blood mononuclear cells (PBMCs), taken at new diagnosis, from a patient treated with antithyroid drugs. The CDR3: CASSQASRGPATGELFF. The CDR3 nucleotides read TGCGCCAGCAGCCAAGCTTCCAGGGGGCCGGCCACCGGGGAGCTGTTTTTT.